Listed here are 11 T cell receptor beta chains from one sample, sequenced in a study of cytotoxic CD8 clonotypes in ibrutinib-treated CLL. Sequenced by immunoSEQ multiplex PCR; TCRdb stores in-frame clones only, minus some. This sample has around 30,000 clones; approximately 54% occur once, and the top ten carry around 5%. Sequencing was performed on PBMCs, taken before ibrutinib treatment. The source is a human donor with chronic lymphocytic leukemia.

The chain has TRBV4-3 and TRBJ1-2, with D perhaps TRBD1 (6 bases). Trimming shortened V by 3 bases and J by 2 bases, and 7 bases separated the two germline ends. The CDR3 consists of 13 residues. Germline CDR1 reads LGHNA; CDR2 reads YSLEER. The CDR3 here is CASSQDSNYGYTF. The CDR3 coding sequence is TGCGCCAGCAGCCAGGACAGCAACTATGGCTACACCTTC.

This clone showed up just a few times. The chain uses TRBV7-2 and TRBJ1-2; D is undetermined. The CDR3 has 13 residues. Deletions cut 1 base from V and 5 bases from J, with 8 bases between. Per the germline V gene, CDR1 is SGHTA and CDR2 is FQGNSA. The DNA of the CDR3 is TGTGCCAGCAGCTTAGTTCAGGCTTATGGCTACACCTTC. It encodes CASSLVQAYGYTF.

The CDR3 loop reads CASTVVAGEQPQHF. The CDR3 region has the DNA TGTGCCAGCACCGTTGTGGCAGGCGAGCAGCCCCAGCATTTT. The V gene is TRBV18, the J gene TRBJ1-5, with D unresolved. Looked up from germline, CDR1 is KGHSH and CDR2 is LQKENI. The CDR3 length is 14 residues. Trimming removed 8 bases at V and 7 bases at J, with 18 bases between.

Remarks on this clone: At the DNA level, this CDR3 is encoded by other sequences in the same sample as well. The chain uses TRBV10-3 and TRBJ2-3, with D unresolved. Germline assignment: CDR1 ENHRY and CDR2 SYGVKD. The V and J ends lost 0 bases and 6 bases respectively, with 4 bases between them. The CDR3 has 12 residues. In nucleotides, the CDR3 is TGTGCCATCAGTGAGTCGAGTGATACGCAGTATTTT. Protein: CAISESSDTQYF.

The chain joins TRBV6-5 to TRBJ2-4; no firm D call. The length of the CDR3 is 13 residues. CDR1 is MNHEY and CDR2 is SVGAGI in the germline V gene. Trimming took off 4 bases at V and 2 bases at J, with 6 bases between the two ends. The CDR3 sequence: CASSSVSKNIQYF. The CDR3 DNA reads TGTGCCAGCAGTTCGGTATCCAAAAACATTCAGTACTTC.

CDR3 sequence (DNA): TGCGCCAGCAGCTCGAACCTAGCGGGGGGGCCCACCGGGGAGCTGTTTTTT. It translates to CASSSNLAGGPTGELFF. The chain is built from TRBV5-1 and TRBJ2-2, with TRBD2 matching 12 bases. There are 17 residues in the CDR3. The V gene end was trimmed by 3 bases and the J gene end by 4 bases; junction bases not matched to a gene: 7. CDR1 and CDR2 from the germline V gene are SGHRS and YFSETQ. Filled out from reference TRBV5-1 and TRBJ2-2, the complete variable domain reads KAGVTQTPRYLIKTRGQQVTLSCSPISGHRSVSWYQQTPGQGLQFLFEYFSETQRNKGNFPGRFSGRQFSNSRSEMNVSTLELGDSALYLCASSSNLAGGPTGELFFGEGSRLTVL.

The chain carries TRBV6-6 and TRBJ2-7; D ambiguous. The V gene's germline CDR1 is MNHNY and CDR2 SVGAGI (reference sequence). The CDR3 extends over 15 amino acids. Trimming cost V 6 bases and J 6 bases, with 21 bases left between them. CDR3 sequence reads: CASRKGEVRASEQYF. The CDR3 coding sequence is TGTGCCAGCAGAAAAGGAGAAGTTCGAGCCTCCGAGCAGTACTTC.

The rearrangement joins TRBV5-1 to TRBJ2-7, with 8 bases identical to TRBD1. Looked up from germline, CDR1 is SGHRS and CDR2 is YFSETQ. The CDR3 length is 16 residues. V trimming: 0 bases; J trimming: 4 bases; junction bases outside the gene matches: 9. For the CDR3, the DNA is TGCGCCAGCAGCTTGGCCCCGGCAGGGGGCATTTACGAGCAGTACTTC. Protein sequence: CASSLAPAGGIYEQYF.

The gene calls are TRBV5-1 and TRBJ2-7; D ambiguous. Trimming left V 0 bases short and J 3 bases short, with 10 bases between. Looked up from germline, CDR1 is SGHRS and CDR2 is YFSETQ. The CDR3 is 14 amino acids. CDR3 protein: CASSLGDAVYEQYF. The DNA for the CDR3 is TGCGCCAGCAGCTTGGGGGATGCCGTCTACGAGCAGTACTTC.

This chain uses TRBV10-3 with TRBJ2-1; 9 bases fit TRBD1. With 4 bases clipped from V and 4 bases from J, the junction kept 14 bases outside the gene matches. The CDR3 has 18 residues. CDR1 and CDR2 (germline): ENHRY, SYGVKD. In DNA form, the CDR3 reads TGTGCCATCAGTGCGGCCATCACAGGGGGCAGGGGGTACAATGAGCAGTTCTTC. The encoded protein is CAISAAITGGRGYNEQFF.

This clone was observed once. This chain uses TRBV6-5 with TRBJ1-2; tentative D call: TRBD1 (6 bases). CDR1 is MNHEY, CDR2 SVGAGI, per germline. The germline V and J ends were trimmed by 6 bases and 8 bases, with 16 bases remaining between them. CDR3 size: 13 residues. The CDR3 region has the DNA TGTGCCAGCAGCCTACAGGGAGCCCGCGGCTACACCTTC. Its protein is CASSLQGARGYTF.